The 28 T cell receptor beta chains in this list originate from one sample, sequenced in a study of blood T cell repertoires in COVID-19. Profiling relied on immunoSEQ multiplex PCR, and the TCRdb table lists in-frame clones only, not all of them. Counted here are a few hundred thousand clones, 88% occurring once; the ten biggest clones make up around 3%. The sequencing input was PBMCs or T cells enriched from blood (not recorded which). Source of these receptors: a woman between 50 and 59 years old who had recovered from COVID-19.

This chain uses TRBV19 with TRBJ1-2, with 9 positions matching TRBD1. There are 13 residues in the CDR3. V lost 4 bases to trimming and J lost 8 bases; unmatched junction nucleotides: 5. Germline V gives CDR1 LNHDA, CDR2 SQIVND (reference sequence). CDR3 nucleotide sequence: TGTGCCAGTAGTAAGGACAGGGGCCTCGGCTACACCTTC. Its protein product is CASSKDRGLGYTF.

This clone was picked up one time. The CDR3 DNA sequence: TGTGCCAGCAGTCGAATCGGCAGGCAAGAGACCCAGTACTTC. Translated: CASSRIGRQETQYF. This rearrangement joins TRBV25-1 to TRBJ2-5; D unresolved. Per germline, CDR1 MGHDK and CDR2 SYGVNS. The CDR3 spans 14 residues. The V end lost 5 bases, the J end lost 2 bases, and 12 bases lay between the germline ends. Based on the CDR3 plus reference TRBV25-1 and TRBJ2-5, the full variable domain is EADIYQTPRYLVIGTGKKITLECSQTMGHDKMYWYQQDPGMELHLIHYSYGVNSTEKGDLSSESTVSRIRTEHFPLTLESARPSHTSQYLCASSRIGRQETQYFGPGTRLLVL.

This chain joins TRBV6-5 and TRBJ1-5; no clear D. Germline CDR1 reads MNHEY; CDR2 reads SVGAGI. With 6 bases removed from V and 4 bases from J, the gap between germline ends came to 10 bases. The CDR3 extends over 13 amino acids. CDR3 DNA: TGTGCCAGCAGGGGTTCGGGGAATCAGCCCCAGCATTTT. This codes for CASRGSGNQPQHF.

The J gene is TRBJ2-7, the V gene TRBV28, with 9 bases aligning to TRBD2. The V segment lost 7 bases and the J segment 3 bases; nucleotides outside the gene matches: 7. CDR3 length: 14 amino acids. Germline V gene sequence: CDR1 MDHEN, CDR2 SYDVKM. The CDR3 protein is CASMGLREGYEQYF. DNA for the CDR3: TGTGCCAGCATGGGATTGCGGGAGGGCTACGAGCAGTACTTC.

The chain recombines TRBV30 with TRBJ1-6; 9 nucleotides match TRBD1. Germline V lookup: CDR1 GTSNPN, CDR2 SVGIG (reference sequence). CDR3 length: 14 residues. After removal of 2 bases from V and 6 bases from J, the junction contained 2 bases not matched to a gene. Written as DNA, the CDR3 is TGTGCCTGGAGTTTGGACAGGGGTAATTCACCCCTCCACTTT. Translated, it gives CAWSLDRGNSPLHF.

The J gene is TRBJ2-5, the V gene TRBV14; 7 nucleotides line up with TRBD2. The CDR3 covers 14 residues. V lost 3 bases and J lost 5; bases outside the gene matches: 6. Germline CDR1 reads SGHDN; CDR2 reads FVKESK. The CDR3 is CASSHGLVVETQYF. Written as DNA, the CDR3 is TGTGCCAGCAGCCATGGACTAGTTGTTGAGACCCAGTACTTC.

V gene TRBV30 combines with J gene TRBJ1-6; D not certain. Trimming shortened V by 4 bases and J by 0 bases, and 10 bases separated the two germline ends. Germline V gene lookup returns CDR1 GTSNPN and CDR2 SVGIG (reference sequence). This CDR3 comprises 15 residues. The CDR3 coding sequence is TGTGCCTGGATCGCGGATAGCTCCTATAATTCACCCCTCCACTTT. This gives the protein CAWIADSSYNSPLHF.

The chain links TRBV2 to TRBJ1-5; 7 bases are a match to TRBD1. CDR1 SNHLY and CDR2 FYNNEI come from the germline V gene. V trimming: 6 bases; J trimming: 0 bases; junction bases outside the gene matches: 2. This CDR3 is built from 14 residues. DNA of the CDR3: TGTGCCAGCAGCTGGGACAGTAGCAATCAGCCCCAGCATTTT. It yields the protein CASSWDSSNQPQHF.

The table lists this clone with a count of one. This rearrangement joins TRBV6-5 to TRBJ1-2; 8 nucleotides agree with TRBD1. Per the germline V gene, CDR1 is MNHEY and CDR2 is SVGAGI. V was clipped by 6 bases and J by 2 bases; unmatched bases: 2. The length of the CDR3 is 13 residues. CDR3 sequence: CASRDRENYGYTF. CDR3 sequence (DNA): TGTGCCAGCAGGGACAGGGAAAACTATGGCTACACCTTC.

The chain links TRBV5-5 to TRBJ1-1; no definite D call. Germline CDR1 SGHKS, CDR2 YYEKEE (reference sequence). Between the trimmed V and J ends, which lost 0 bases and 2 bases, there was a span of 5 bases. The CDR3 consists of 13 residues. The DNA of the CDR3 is TGTGCCAGCAGCTTGGTAGCAAACACTGAAGCTTTCTTT. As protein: CASSLVANTEAFF.

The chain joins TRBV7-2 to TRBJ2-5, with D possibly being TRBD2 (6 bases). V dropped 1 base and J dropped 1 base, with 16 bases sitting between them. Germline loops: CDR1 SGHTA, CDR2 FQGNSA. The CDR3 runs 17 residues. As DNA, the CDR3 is TGTGCCAGCAGCTTAGTTATGGGAATGCGGGGCCAAGAGACCCAGTACTTC. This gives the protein CASSLVMGMRGQETQYF.

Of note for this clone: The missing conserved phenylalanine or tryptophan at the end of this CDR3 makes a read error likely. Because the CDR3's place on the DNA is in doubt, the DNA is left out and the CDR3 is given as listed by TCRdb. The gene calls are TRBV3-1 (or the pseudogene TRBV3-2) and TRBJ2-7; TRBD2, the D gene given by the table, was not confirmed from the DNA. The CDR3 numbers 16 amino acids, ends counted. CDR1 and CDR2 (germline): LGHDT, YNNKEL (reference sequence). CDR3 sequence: CASSLLTSGRAKPRED.

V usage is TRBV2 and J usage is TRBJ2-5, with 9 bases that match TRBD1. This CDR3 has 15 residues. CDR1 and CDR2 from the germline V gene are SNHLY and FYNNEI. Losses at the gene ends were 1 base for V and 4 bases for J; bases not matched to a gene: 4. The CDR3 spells CASSEDRGRGETQYF. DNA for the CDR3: TGTGCCAGCAGTGAAGACAGGGGGCGCGGAGAGACCCAGTACTTC. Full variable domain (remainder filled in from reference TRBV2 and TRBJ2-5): EPEVTQTPSHQVTQMGQEVILRCVPISNHLYFYWYRQILGQKVEFLVSFYNNEISEKSEIFDDQFSVERPDGSNFTLKIRSTKLEDSAMYFCASSEDRGRGETQYFGPGTRLLVL.

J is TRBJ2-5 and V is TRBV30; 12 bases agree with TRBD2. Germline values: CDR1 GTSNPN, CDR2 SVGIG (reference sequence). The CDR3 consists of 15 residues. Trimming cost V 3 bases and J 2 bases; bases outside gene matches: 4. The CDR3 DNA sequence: TGTGCCTGGAGCGGGACTAGCGGGTTTCAAGAGACCCAGTACTTC. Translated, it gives CAWSGTSGFQETQYF.

The CDR3 DNA follows: TGTGCCAGCAGAAAAAGCGGACTCAGCACAGATACGCAGTATTTT. This translates into CASRKSGLSTDTQYF. The gene calls are TRBV19 and TRBJ2-3; possible D gene TRBD2, 5 bases. This CDR3 comprises 15 residues. Germline V gene lookup returns CDR1 LNHDA and CDR2 SQIVND (reference sequence). The V end lost 9 bases, the J end lost 0 bases, and 16 bases lay between the germline ends.

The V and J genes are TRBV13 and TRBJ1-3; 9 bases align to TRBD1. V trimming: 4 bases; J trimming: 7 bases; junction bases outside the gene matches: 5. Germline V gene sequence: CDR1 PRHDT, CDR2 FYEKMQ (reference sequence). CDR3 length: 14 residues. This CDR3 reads CASSSRTGDNTIYF. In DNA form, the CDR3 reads TGTGCCAGCAGCTCGCGGACAGGGGACAACACCATATATTTT.

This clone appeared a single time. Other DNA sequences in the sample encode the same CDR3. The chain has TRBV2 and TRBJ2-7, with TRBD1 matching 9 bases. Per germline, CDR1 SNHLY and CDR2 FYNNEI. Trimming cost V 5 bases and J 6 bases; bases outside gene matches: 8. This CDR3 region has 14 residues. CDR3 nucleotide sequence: TGTGCCAGCAGTAGGACAGGGGTCCCGGGCGAGCAGTACTTC. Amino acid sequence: CASSRTGVPGEQYF.

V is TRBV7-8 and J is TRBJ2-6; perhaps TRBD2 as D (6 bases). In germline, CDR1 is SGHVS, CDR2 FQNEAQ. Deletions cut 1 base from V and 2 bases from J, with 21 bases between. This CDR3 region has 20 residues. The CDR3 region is CASSLEKARKTSPGANVLTF. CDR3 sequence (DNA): TGTGCCAGCAGCTTAGAGAAGGCTCGAAAGACTAGTCCTGGGGCCAACGTCCTGACTTTC.

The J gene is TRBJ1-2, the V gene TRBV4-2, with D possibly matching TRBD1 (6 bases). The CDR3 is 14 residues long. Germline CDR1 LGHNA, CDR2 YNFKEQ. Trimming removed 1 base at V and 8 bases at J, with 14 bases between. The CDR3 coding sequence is TGTGCCAGCAGCCAAGGCGGGGGCCTTTCGGGCTACACCTTC. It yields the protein CASSQGGGLSGYTF.

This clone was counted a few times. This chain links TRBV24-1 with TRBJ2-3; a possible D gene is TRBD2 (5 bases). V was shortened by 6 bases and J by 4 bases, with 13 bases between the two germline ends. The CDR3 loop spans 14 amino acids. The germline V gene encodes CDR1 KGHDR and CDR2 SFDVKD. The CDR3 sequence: CATSSPSSSDTQYF. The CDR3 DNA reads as TGTGCCACCAGTTCTCCTAGCTCTTCAGATACGCAGTATTTT.

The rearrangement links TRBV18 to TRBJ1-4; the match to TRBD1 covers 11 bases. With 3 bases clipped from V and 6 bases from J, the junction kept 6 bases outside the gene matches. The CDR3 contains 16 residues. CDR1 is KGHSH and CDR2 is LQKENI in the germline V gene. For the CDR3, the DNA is TGTGCCAGCTCACCGTGGACAGGGGGCTTGGATGAAAAACTGTTTTTT. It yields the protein CASSPWTGGLDEKLFF.

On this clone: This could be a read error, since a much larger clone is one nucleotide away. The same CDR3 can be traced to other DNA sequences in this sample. The CDR3: CASSLLRGNTEAFF. The CDR3 DNA is TGTGCCAGCAGTTTATTACGGGGGAACACTGAAGCTTTCTTT. The V call is TRBV27, the J call TRBJ1-1; no clear D gene. The CDR3 runs 14 residues. The germline CDR1 and CDR2 sequences are MNHEY and SMNVEV (reference sequence). V lost 1 base and J lost 1, with 7 bases in between.

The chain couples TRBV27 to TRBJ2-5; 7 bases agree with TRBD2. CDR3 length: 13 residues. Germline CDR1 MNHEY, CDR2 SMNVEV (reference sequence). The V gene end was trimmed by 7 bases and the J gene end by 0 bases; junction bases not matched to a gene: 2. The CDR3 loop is CASTAGDQETQYF. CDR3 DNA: TGTGCCAGCACCGCGGGGGACCAAGAGACCCAGTACTTC.

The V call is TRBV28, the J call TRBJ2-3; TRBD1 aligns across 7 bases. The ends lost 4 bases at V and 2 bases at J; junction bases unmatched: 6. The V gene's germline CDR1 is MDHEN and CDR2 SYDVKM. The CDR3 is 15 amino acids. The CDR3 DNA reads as TGTGCCAGCAGTTACCGGGACAGACCCACAGATACGCAGTATTTT. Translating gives CASSYRDRPTDTQYF.

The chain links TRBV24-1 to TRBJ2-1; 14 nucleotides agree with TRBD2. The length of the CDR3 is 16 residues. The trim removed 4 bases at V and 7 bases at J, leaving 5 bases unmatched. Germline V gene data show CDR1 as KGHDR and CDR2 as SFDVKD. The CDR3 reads CATSDPGLAGANEQFF. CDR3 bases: TGTGCCACCAGTGACCCGGGACTAGCGGGAGCTAATGAGCAGTTCTTC.

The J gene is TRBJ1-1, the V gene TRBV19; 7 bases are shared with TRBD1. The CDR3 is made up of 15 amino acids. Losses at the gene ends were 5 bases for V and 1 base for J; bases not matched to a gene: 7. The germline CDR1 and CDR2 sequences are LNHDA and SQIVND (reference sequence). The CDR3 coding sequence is TGTGCCAGTAGTTCCCGACAGGGACAGAACACTGAAGCTTTCTTT. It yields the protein CASSSRQGQNTEAFF. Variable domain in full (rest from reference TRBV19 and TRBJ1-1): DGGITQSPKYLFRKEGQNVTLSCEQNLNHDAMYWYRQDPGQGLRLIYYSQIVNDFQKGDIAEGYSVSREKKESFPLTVTSAQKNPTAFYLCASSSRQGQNTEAFFGQGTRLTVV.

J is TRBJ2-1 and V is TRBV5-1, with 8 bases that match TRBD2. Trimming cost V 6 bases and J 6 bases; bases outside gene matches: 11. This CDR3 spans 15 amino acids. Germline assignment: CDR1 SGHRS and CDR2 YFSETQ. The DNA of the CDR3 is TGCGCCAGCACCGAAATAGCGGGGCCCCCCAATGAGCAGTTCTTC. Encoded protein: CASTEIAGPPNEQFF.

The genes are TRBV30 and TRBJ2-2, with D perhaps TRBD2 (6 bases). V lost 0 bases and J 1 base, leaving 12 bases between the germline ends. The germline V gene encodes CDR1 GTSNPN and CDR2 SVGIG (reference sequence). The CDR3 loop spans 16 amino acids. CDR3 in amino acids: CAWSVGPAGNTGELFF. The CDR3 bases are TGTGCCTGGAGTGTAGGGCCAGCGGGGAACACCGGGGAGCTGTTTTTT.